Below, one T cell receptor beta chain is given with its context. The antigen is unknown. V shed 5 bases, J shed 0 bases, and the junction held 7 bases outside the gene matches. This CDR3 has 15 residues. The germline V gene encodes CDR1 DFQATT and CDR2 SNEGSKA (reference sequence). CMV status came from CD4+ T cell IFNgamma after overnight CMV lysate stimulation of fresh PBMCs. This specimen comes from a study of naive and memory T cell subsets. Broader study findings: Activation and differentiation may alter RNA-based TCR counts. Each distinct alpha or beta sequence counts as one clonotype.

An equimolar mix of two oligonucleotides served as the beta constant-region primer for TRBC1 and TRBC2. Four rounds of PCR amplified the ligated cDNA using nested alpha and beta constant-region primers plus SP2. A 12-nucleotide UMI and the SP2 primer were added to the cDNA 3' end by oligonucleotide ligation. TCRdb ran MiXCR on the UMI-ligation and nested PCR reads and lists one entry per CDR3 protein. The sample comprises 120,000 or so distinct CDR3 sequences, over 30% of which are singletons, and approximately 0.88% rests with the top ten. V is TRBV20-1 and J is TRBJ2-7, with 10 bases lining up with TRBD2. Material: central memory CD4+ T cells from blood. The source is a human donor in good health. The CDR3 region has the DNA TGCAGTGCTCTCCCTAGCGGGAGTACCTCCTACGAGCAGTACTTC. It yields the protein CSALPSGSTSYEQYF.